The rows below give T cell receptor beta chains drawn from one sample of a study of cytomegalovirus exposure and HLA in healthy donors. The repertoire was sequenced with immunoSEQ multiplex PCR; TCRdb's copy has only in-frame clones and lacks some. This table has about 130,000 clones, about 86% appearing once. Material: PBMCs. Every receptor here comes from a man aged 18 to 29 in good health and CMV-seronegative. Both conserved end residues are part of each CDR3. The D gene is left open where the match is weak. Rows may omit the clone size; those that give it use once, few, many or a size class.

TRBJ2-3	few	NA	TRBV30	TGTGCCTGGAGTGAGTCGGTAGCGGTCACAGATACGCAGTATTTT	CAWSESVAVTDTQYF
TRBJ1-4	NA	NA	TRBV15	TGTGCCACCAGCAGGGGCCGCCAGGGGTCAACTAATGAAAAACTGTTTTTT	CATSRGRQGSTNEKLFF
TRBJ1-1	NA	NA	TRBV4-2	TGTGCCAGCAGCCAAGAACACAGGAACACTGAAGCTTTCTTT	CASSQEHRNTEAFF
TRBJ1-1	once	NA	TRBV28	TGTGCCAGCAGTTTATTTACCTTGGCCGTTTCTAGGAACACTGAAGCTTTCTTT	CASSLFTLAVSRNTEAFF
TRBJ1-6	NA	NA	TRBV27	TGTGCCAGCAGCCCCTCAGACAGGAATTTTGCACCCCTCCACTTT	CASSPSDRNFAPLHF
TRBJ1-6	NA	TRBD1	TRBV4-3	TGCGCCAGCAGCCAACATACCGGGACAGGGAGTTCACCCCTCCACTTT	CASSQHTGTGSSPLHF
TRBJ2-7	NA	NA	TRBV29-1	TGCAGCGTGGGACAACTCTACGAGCAGTACTTC	CSVGQLYEQYF
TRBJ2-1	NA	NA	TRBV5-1	TGCGCCAGCAGCTTGGGCGATTGGGACTCGTACAATGAGCAGTTCTTC	CASSLGDWDSYNEQFF
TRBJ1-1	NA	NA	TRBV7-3	TGTGCCAGCAGCGGTCGGACAGCTACGAACACTGAAGCTTTCTTT	CASSGRTATNTEAFF
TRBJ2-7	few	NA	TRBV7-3	TGTGCCAGCAGTCCTCTAGGCGGAAGGGGATACGAGCAGTACTTC	CASSPLGGRGYEQYF
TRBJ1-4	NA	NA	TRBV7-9	TGTGCCAGCAGCTTAGCGAGGCAGATTAATGAAAAACTGTTTTTT	CASSLARQINEKLFF
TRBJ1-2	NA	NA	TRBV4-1	TGCGCCAGCAGCCAAGAGACTCAGGCGGGCAACTATGGCTACACCTTC	CASSQETQAGNYGYTF
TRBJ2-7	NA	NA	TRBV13	TGTGCCAGCAGCCCCTGGCAGGCCTACGAGCAGTACTTC	CASSPWQAYEQYF
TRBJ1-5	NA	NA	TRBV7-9	TGTGCCAGCAGCTTGGGCGACCCGCGCCATCAGCCCCAGCATTTT	CASSLGDPRHQPQHF
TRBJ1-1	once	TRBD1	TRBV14	TGTGCCAGCAGCCATAGACAGGGAGTGAACACTGAAGCTTTCTTT	CASSHRQGVNTEAFF
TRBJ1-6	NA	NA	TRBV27	TGTGCCAGCAGTCCCCAGGAGGCCTATTCACCCCTCCACTTT	CASSPQEAYSPLHF
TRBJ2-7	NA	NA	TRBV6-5	TGTGCCAGCAGTTACCCCGGGGGAACCTACGAGCAGTACTTC	CASSYPGGTYEQYF
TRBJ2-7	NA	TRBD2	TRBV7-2	TGTGCCAGCAGCCTGGGACTAGCGGGGCGGTACGAGCAGTACTTC	CASSLGLAGRYEQYF
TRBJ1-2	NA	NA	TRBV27	TGTGCCAGCAGTTTATCCTGGAGATCTGGCTACACCTTC	CASSLSWRSGYTF
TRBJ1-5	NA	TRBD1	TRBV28	TGTGCCAGCAGCACAATCTCGACAGGGCGCAATCAGCCCCAGCATTTT	CASSTISTGRNQPQHF
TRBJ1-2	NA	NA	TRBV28	TGTGCCAGCAGCTCCATCCTAAACTATGGCTACACCTTC	CASSSILNYGYTF
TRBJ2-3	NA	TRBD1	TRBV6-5	TGTGCCAGCAGTTACCGGGACAGGCCTAGTGCGCAGTATTTT	CASSYRDRPSAQYF
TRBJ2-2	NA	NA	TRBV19	TGTGCCTCCCAAAACGGGGGTTCGGCCGGGGAGCTGTTTTTT	CASQNGGSAGELFF
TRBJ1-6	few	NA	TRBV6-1	TGTGCCAGCAGGGGGGACTGGGAATCATCACCCCTCCACTTT	CASRGDWESSPLHF
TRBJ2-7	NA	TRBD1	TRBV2	TGTGCCAGCTCCGGACAGGCCTACGAGCAGTACTTC	CASSGQAYEQYF
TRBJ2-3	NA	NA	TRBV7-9	TGTGCCAGCAGCTTCCGGTTGGCGGACAGAGCGATCCATACGCAGTATTTT	CASSFRLADRAIHTQYF
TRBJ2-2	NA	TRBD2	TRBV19	TGTGCCAGTAGGTTAGGGAGGGGTTACGGGGAGCTGTTTTTT	CASRLGRGYGELFF
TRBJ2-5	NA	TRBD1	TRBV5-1	TGCGCCAGCAGCCCGAGGGGACAGGTTAGAGGGGAGACCCAGTACTTC	CASSPRGQVRGETQYF
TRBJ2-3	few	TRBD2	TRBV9	TGTGCCAGCAGCGTACCCCTAGCGGGGGACAACACAGATACGCAGTATTTT	CASSVPLAGDNTDTQYF
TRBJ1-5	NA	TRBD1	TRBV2	TGTGCCAGCAGTGTAACAGGGGAGTTCAGCAATCAGCCCCAGCATTTT	CASSVTGEFSNQPQHF
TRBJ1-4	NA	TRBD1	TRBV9	TGTGCCAGCAGCGTAGGGGCCAGGGGGCCTAATGAAAAACTGTTTTTT	CASSVGARGPNEKLFF
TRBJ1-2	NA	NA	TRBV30	TGTGCCTGGTCCTCCCGCGCGGGGTGGGATCACACCTTC	CAWSSRAGWDHTF
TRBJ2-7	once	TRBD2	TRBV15	TGTGCCACCAGCCCTCTTATGGGAGGGAATCCCCACGAGCAGTACTTC	CATSPLMGGNPHEQYF
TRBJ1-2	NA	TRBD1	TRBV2	TGTGCCAGCAGTACTGACAGGGCTGGCTACACCTTC	CASSTDRAGYTF
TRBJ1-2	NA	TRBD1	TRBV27	TGTGCCAGCAGTCCGAAGACAGGGGGAGATGGCTACACCTTC	CASSPKTGGDGYTF
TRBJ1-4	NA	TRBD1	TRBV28	TGTGCCAGCAGTCTCCCGACAGGGACCGGGGAAAAACTGTTTTTT	CASSLPTGTGEKLFF
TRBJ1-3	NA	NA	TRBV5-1	TGCGCCAGCAGCTTGGGTGGAACCAGGCTCTCTGGAAACACCATATATTTT	CASSLGGTRLSGNTIYF
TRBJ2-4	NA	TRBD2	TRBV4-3	TGCGCCAGCAGCCAAGATCGCCTAGCGGGGGAGGGTGGAATTCAGTACTTC	CASSQDRLAGEGGIQYF
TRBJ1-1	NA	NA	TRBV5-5	TGTGCCAGCAGCTTGGGGGGGCTAGTCGTCGGCACTGAAGCTTTCTTT	CASSLGGLVVGTEAFF
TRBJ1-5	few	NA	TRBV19	TGTGCCAGTTCGACAGTGAATCAGCCCCAGCATTTT	CASSTVNQPQHF
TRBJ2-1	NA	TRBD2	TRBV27	TGTGCCAGCGGCGACGGGGGGTCTTGGAATGAGCAGTTCTTC	CASGDGGSWNEQFF
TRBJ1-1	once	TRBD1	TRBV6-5	TGTGCCAGCAGTTACGGGGCAGGGGGTCGGACTGAAGCTTTCTTT	CASSYGAGGRTEAFF
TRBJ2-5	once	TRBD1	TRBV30	TGTGCCTCCCAACGGGACAGTCTCCAAGAGACCCAGTACTTC	CASQRDSLQETQYF
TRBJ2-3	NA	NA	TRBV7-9	TGTGCCAGCAGCTTAGGTGAGACAGATACGCAGTATTTT	CASSLGETDTQYF
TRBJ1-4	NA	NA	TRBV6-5	TGTGCCAGCGGCAGGGGTAATGAAAAACTGTTTTTT	CASGRGNEKLFF
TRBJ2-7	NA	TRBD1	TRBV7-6	TGTGCCAGCAGCCTCGGGACAGGGAATGTGTACGAGCAGTACTTC	CASSLGTGNVYEQYF
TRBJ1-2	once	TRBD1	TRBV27	TGTGCCAGCAGTCGGGCAGGGGGCCATGGCTACACCTTC	CASSRAGGHGYTF